This TCR beta chain is drawn from a study of response to subunit inactivated influenza vaccine. From germline, CDR1 is SGHRS and CDR2 YFSETQ. Trimming pared 0 bases from V and 0 bases from J, leaving 10 bases between. The CDR3 is 15 amino acids. Study results and caveats: Authors suggested seasonal influenza vaccinations each recruit few new T cells.

Notes on this clonotype: Antigen specificity is unknown.

TCRdb used MiXCR to reprocess the RT-PCR reads, holding one entry per CDR3 protein. The sample comprises about 480,000 distinct CDR3 sequences, roughly 25% of which are singletons, and around 2% rests with the top ten. The material sequenced was CD4+ T cells sorted from PBMCs, taken less than 6 days after vaccination. This rearrangement joins TRBV5-1 to TRBJ2-7; D gene ambiguous. The sequence was obtained from a man aged 45-60 years who received an inactivated influenza vaccine. The CDR3 nucleotides are TGCGCCAGCAGCTTGGAATCGGGCAACTCCTACGAGCAGTACTTC. Protein: CASSLESGNSYEQYF.